This T cell receptor beta chain was recovered during a study of cytomegalovirus exposure and HLA in healthy donors. This clone turned up a few times. No antigen is known for it. Donors were nominally healthy when sampled, though unrecorded immune exposures were likely. PCR amplification relied on 60 Vbeta primers (plus 13 Jbeta primers). The table came from immunoSEQ multiplex PCR; TCRdb's copy has only in-frame clones and leaves some out. Among 150,000 to 200,000 clones listed, roughly 77% were seen once. Notes on the study in general: In a later analysis, HLA-C alleles had the fewest associated TCRs, DRB1 alleles the most. A previous analysis found most TCR beta V segments productive roughly 87% or roughly 30% of the time.

The length of the CDR3 is 14 residues. Germline CDR1 SGHRS, CDR2 YFSETQ. The V and J ends lost 3 bases and 9 bases, in that order; junction bases with no gene match: 9. What was sequenced was PBMCs. The J gene is TRBJ2-1, the V gene TRBV5-1, with 7 bases aligning to TRBD1. The receptor comes from a man younger than 35 in good health and CMV-seropositive. The CDR3 reads CASSSGQASGEQFF. Here the CDR3 DNA reads TGCGCCAGCAGCTCAGGACAGGCTTCGGGTGAGCAGTTCTTC.